This paragraph covers one T cell receptor (beta chain) sequence. This CDR3 region has 17 residues. Trimming left V 1 base short and J 0 bases short, with 10 bases between. The V gene's germline CDR1 is MGHRA and CDR2 YSYEKL. The data belong to a study of cytotoxic CD8 clonotypes in ibrutinib-treated CLL. Measured with immunoSEQ multiplex PCR; TCRdb has only the in-frame clones, and not every one. The sample includes about 84,000 clones, about 86% of them seen just once. This TCR derives from a human donor with chronic lymphocytic leukemia. The gene calls are TRBV4-1 and TRBJ2-6, with no clear D. The material was PBMCs, obtained before ibrutinib treatment. The CDR3 sequence: CASSQGARISGANVLTF. The CDR3 DNA reads as TGCGCCAGCAGCCAAGGGGCTCGTATCTCTGGGGCCAACGTCCTGACTTTC.